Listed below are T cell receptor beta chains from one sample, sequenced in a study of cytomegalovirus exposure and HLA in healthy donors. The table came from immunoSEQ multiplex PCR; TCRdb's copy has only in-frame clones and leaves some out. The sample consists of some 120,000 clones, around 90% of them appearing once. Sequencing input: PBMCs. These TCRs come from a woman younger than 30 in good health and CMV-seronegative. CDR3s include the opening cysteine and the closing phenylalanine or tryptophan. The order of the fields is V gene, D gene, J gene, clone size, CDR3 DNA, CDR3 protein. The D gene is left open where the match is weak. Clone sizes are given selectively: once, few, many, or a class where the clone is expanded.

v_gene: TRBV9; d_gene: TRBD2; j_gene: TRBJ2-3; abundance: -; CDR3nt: TGTGCCAGCAGCGTAGAGACTAGCGCCACAGATACGCAGTATTTT; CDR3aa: CASSVETSATDTQYF
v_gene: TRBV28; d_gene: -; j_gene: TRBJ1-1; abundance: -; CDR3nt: TGTGCCAGCCAGGGTAACACTGAAGCTTTCTTT; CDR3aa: CASQGNTEAFF
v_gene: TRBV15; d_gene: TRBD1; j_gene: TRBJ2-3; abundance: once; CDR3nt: TGTGCCACCAGCAGAGGGAGCAGGGGGCAGCTCGGCATTCGGACCAAGAGCACAGATACGCAGTATTTT; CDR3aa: CATSRGSRGQLGIRTKSTDTQYF
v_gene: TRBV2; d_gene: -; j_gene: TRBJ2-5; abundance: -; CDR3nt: TGTGCCAGCGGAGGGTTGAGAGGCGAGACCCAGTACTTC; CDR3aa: CASGGLRGETQYF
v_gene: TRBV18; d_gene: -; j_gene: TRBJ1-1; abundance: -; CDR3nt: TGTGCCAGCTCACGCGGACGGGGAACACGGGAAGCTTTCTTT; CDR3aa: CASSRGRGTREAFF
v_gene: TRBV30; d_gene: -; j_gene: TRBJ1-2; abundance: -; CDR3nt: TGTGCCTGGAGTGTACTGTACAGGAAAGAGATCTATGGCTACACCTTC; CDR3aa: CAWSVLYRKEIYGYTF
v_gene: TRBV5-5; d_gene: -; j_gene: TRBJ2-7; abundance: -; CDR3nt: TGTGCCAGCAGCTTGGACATCAACTACGAGCAGTACTTC; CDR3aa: CASSLDINYEQYF
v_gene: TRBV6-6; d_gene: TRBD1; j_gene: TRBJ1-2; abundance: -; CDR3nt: TGTGCCAGCAGTTACGGGCAGGGGGGAAACTATGGCTACACCTTC; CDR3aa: CASSYGQGGNYGYTF
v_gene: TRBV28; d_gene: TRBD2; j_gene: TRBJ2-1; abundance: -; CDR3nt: TGTGCCAGCACGGCTAGCGGGGTTTACAATGAGCAGTTCTTC; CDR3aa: CASTASGVYNEQFF
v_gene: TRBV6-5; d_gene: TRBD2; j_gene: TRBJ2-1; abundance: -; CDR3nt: TGTGCCAGCAGATCAACCGGGACTAGACACGAGCAGTTCTTC; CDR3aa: CASRSTGTRHEQFF
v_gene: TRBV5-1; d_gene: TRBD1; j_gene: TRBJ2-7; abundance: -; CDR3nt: TGCGCCAGCAGCTTGGGAGGGGGCGGTAGGTTCGAGCAGTACTTC; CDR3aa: CASSLGGGGRFEQYF
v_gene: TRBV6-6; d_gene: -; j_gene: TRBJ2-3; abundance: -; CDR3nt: TGTGCCAGCAGTTACGAGGCACGTACGCAGTATTTT; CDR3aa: CASSYEARTQYF
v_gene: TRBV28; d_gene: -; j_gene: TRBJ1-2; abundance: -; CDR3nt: TGTGCCAGCAGGGATAACAGACAGCGCCGCTCTAACTATGGCTACACCTTC; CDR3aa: CASRDNRQRRSNYGYTF
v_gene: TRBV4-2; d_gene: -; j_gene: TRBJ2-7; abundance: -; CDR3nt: TGTGCCAGCAGCCAAGCTCGAGCCTACGAGCAGTACTTC; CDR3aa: CASSQARAYEQYF
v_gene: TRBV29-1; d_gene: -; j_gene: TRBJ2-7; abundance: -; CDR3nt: TGCAGCGTTGCTATCCGGGATCCCTACGAGCAGTACTTC; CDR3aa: CSVAIRDPYEQYF
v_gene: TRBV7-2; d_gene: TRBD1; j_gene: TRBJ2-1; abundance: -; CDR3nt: TGTGCCAGAGAAGGGACAGGGGTTTCGGTGGAGCAGTTCTTC; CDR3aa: CAREGTGVSVEQFF